This record looks at one T cell receptor beta chain sequence and its context. Its antigen is still unknown. These data are taken from a study of PD-1 blockade in mismatch repair-deficient tumors. Germline CDR1 and CDR2: MDHEN and SYDVKM. The CDR3 has 17 residues. With V trimmed by 4 bases and J by 3 bases, 12 bases remained unmatched. The data were produced by immunoSEQ multiplex PCR, yet TCRdb's version contains in-frame clones alone and is incomplete. The sample lists 20,000 to 25,000 clones, almost 85% occurring once. Study-wide points: Rapid post-treatment expansion, then contraction, generally preceding radiologic response, marked tumor-resident clones.

Mismatch repair deficiency was confirmed in all patients, by PCR or immunohistochemistry. This specimen was peripheral blood, taken 2 weeks after starting pembrolizumab. The chain uses TRBV28 and TRBJ2-7; 10 nucleotides match TRBD2. The clonotype originates from an adult with mismatch repair-deficient cancer. Written as DNA, the CDR3 is TGTGCCAGCAGTTGGAACCCTAGCGGGAGTTCTAACTACGAGCAGTACTTC. Translated: CASSWNPSGSSNYEQYF.